This T cell receptor beta chain was documented in a study of PD-L1 blockade in urothelial cancer. V shed 0 bases and J 5 bases; nucleotides not matched to a gene: 11. The CDR3 covers 18 residues. CDR1 MGHRA and CDR2 YSYEKL come from the germline V gene. The method was immunoSEQ multiplex PCR; TCRdb's version includes in-frame clones alone and lacks a portion of them. The repertoire holds roughly 120,000 clones, with 70% to 85% as singletons. The time point was: pretreatment peripheral blood. This TCR was recovered from a man aged 50 to 59 with urothelial cancer. This sequence joins TRBV4-1 and TRBJ2-7; TRBD2 agrees at 12 bases. The starting material was PBMCs, obtained around atezolizumab (anti-PD-L1) treatment. The DNA for the CDR3 is TGCGCCAGCAGCCAAGATTCACCCGCGACTAGCGGGAGCCACGAGCAGTACTTC. Protein sequence: CASSQDSPATSGSHEQYF.